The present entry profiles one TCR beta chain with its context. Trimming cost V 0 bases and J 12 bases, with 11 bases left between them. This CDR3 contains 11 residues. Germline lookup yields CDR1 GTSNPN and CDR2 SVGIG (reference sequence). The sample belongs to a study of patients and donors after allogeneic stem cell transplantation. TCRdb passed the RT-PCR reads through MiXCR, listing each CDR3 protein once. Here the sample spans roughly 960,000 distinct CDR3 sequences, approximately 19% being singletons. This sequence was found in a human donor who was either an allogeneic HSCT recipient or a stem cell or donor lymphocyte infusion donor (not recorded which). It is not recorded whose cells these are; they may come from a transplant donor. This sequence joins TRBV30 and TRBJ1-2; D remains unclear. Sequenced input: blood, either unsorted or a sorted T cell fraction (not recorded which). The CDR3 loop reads CAWSVGYRDTF. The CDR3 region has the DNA TGTGCCTGGAGTGTAGGGTATCGGGACACCTTC.